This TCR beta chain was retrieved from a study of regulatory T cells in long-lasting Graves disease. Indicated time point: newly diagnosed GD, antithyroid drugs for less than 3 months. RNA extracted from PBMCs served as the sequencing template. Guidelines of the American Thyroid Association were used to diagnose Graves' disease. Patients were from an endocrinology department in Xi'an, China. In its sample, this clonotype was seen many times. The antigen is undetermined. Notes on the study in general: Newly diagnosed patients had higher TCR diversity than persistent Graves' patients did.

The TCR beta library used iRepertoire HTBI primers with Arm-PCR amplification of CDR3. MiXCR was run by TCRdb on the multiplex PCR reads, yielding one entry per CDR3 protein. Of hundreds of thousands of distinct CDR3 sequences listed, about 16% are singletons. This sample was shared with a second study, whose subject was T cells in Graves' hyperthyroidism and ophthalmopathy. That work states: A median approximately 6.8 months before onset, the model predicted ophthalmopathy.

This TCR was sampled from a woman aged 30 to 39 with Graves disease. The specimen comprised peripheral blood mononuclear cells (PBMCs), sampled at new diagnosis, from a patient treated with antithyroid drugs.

CDR3 protein: CASSSGAYSYEQYF. The CDR3 DNA sequence: TGTGCCAGCTCTTCGGGGGCGTACTCCTACGAGCAGTACTTC. V usage is TRBV6-1 and J usage is TRBJ2-7, with D tentatively TRBD1 or TRBD2 (6 bases each). From germline, CDR1 is MNHNS and CDR2 SASEGT. This CDR3 has 14 residues. Between the trimmed V and J ends, which lost 8 bases and 0 bases, there was a span of 14 bases.